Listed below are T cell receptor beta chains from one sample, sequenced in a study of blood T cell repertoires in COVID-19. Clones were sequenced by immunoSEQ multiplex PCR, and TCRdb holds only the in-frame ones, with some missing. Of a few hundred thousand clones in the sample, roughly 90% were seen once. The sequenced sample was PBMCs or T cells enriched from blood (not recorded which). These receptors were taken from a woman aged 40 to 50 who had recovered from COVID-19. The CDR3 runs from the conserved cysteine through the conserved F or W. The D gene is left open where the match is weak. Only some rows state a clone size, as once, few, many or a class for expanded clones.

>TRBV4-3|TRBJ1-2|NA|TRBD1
CASSQDVGDRGDYGYTF
TGCGCCAGCAGCCAAGATGTGGGGGACAGGGGGGACTATGGCTACACCTTC
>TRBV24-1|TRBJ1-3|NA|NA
CATSDSYSTGSGNTIYF
TGTGCCACCAGTGACTCATATTCGACAGGCTCTGGAAACACCATATATTTT
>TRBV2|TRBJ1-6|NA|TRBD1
CASSTTTGGGGSPLHF
TGTGCCAGCAGTACCACGACAGGGGGCGGAGGATCACCCCTCCACTTT
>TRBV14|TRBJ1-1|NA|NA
CASSQETDKLDTEAFF
TGTGCCAGCAGCCAAGAAACGGACAAACTCGACACTGAAGCTTTCTTT
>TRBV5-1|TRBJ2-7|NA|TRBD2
CASTPRGGEVDEQYF
TGCGCCAGCACCCCTCGGGGAGGGGAAGTCGACGAGCAGTACTTC
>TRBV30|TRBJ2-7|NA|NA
CAWSVGGHSYEQYF
TGTGCCTGGAGTGTTGGGGGCCACTCCTACGAGCAGTACTTC
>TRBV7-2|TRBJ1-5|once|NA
CASSSQGSNQPQHF
TGTGCCAGCAGCTCGCAGGGTAGCAATCAGCCCCAGCATTTT
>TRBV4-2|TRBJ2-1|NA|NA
CASSPLLWEQGNEQFF
TGTGCCAGCAGCCCCTTGCTGTGGGAGCAAGGGAATGAGCAGTTCTTC
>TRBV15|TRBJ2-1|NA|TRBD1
CATSSRTGEFSYNEQFF
TGTGCCACCAGCTCCCGGACAGGGGAATTCTCCTACAATGAGCAGTTCTTC
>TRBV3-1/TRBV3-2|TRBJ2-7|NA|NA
CASSLSVYEQYF
TGTGCCAGCAGTCTGTCAGTCTACGAGCAGTACTTC
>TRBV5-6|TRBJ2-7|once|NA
CASSSGGRWEQYF
TGTGCCAGCAGTTCAGGGGGGCGGTGGGAGCAGTACTTC
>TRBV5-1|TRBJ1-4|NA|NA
CASSMTSVATNEKLFF
TGCGCCAGCAGCATGACATCCGTTGCAACTAATGAAAAACTGTTTTTT
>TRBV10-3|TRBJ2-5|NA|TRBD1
CAISDRQGEETQYF
TGTGCCATCAGTGACAGACAGGGCGAAGAGACCCAGTACTTC
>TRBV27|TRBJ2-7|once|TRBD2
CASSFHKGGGRPYYEQYF
TGTGCCAGCAGTTTTCATAAGGGCGGCGGGAGACCGTATTACGAGCAGTACTTC
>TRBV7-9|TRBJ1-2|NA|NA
CASSLFGGTNYGYTF
TGTGCCAGCAGCTTATTCGGGGGTACGAACTATGGCTACACCTTC
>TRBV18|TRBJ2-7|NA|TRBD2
CASSPAGGPYEQYF
TGTGCCAGCTCACCAGCGGGAGGGCCCTACGAGCAGTACTTC
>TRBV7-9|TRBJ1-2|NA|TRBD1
CASSRTGDGYTF
TGTGCCAGCAGTCGTACAGGGGACGGCTACACCTTC
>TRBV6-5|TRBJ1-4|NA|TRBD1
CASSYTDRGGEKLFF
TGTGCCAGCAGTTACACCGACAGGGGCGGTGAAAAACTGTTTTTT
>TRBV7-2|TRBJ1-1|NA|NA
CASSVGAWTEAFF
TGTGCCAGCAGCGTGGGGGCTTGGACTGAAGCTTTCTTT
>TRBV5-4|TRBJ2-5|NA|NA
CASSLEAGQETQYF
TGTGCCAGCAGCTTGGAGGCAGGTCAAGAGACCCAGTACTTC
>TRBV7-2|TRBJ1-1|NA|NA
CASRRQVNTEAFF
TGTGCCAGCAGGCGACAGGTGAACACTGAAGCTTTCTTT
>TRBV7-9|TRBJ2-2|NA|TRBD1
CASSSPSGTGATGELFF
TGTGCCAGCAGCTCGCCCTCGGGGACAGGGGCCACCGGGGAGCTGTTTTTT
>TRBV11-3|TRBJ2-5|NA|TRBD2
CASSVRVGRMETQYF
TGTGCCAGCAGCGTCAGGGTCGGGAGGATGGAGACCCAGTACTTC
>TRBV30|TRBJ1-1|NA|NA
CAWSRDLSTEAFF
TGTGCCTGGAGTAGGGACTTATCAACCGAAGCTTTCTTT
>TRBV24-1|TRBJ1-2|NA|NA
CATSSADRVYGYTF
TGTGCCACCAGTTCGGCAGACAGAGTCTATGGCTACACCTTC
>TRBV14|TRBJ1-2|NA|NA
CASSQLPRGPTYGYTF
TGTGCCAGCAGCCAACTCCCCAGGGGCCCGACCTATGGCTACACCTTC
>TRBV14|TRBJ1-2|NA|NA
CASSQGLPYPSYGYTF
TGTGCCAGCAGCCAAGGCCTCCCCTATCCGTCTTATGGCTACACCTTC
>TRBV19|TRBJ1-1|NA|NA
CASSFYPGRRGNTEAFF
TGTGCCAGTAGTTTCTATCCCGGTCGTCGGGGAAACACTGAAGCTTTCTTT
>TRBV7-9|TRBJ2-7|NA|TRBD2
CASSFRTSGRVSYEQYF
TGTGCCAGCAGCTTCCGGACTAGCGGGAGGGTCTCCTACGAGCAGTACTTC
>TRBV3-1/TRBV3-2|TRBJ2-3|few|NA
CASSQFVQIRTDTQYF
TGTGCCAGCAGCCAATTTGTACAAATCAGGACAGATACGCAGTATTTT
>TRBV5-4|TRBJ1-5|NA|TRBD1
CASSPRTGGVHQPQHF
TGTGCCAGCAGCCCAAGGACAGGGGGGGTTCATCAGCCCCAGCATTTT